These 25 T cell receptor beta chains came from one sample sequenced in a study of cytomegalovirus exposure and HLA in healthy donors. A multiplex PCR was run with 60 Vbeta primers and 13 Jbeta primers. TCRdb keeps only in-frame clones here, not all; method: immunoSEQ multiplex PCR. In the table there are 100,000 to 150,000 clones, roughly 85% of which are singletons. The sample was PBMCs. Source of these receptors: a woman between 35 and 50 years old in good health and CMV-seropositive.

This clone came up once. Other nucleotide sequences in the sample specify the same CDR3. The J gene is TRBJ1-1, the V gene TRBV2; 10 positions match TRBD1. Germline V CDR1 and CDR2: SNHLY, FYNNEI. This CDR3 has 14 amino acids. V lost 6 bases and J lost 8; bases outside the gene matches: 9. The CDR3 DNA is TGTGCCAGCAGAGGGGACAGGGGAAGTGTGGAAGCTTTCTTT. This translates into CASRGDRGSVEAFF. Using reference TRBV2 and TRBJ1-1 for the parts outside the CDR3, the full variable domain is EPEVTQTPSHQVTQMGQEVILRCVPISNHLYFYWYRQILGQKVEFLVSFYNNEISEKSEIFDDQFSVERPDGSNFTLKIRSTKLEDSAMYFCASRGDRGSVEAFFGQGTRLTVV.

The chain has TRBV5-8 and TRBJ2-6; D remains ambiguous. The CDR3 sequence is 16 residues long. With 4 bases removed from V and 0 bases from J, the gap between germline ends came to 11 bases. Germline loops: CDR1 SGHTS, CDR2 YDEGEE. CDR3 coding DNA: TGTGCCAGCAGCCACCCCGCGGTCTCTGGGGCCAACGTCCTGACTTTC. Protein: CASSHPAVSGANVLTF.

The chain combines TRBV5-1 with TRBJ2-1; 10 nucleotides agree with TRBD2. The CDR3 spans 15 residues. V trimming: 0 bases; J trimming: 9 bases; junction bases outside the gene matches: 6. Per the germline V gene, CDR1 is SGHRS and CDR2 is YFSETQ. The CDR3 reads CASSLASGSGSEQFF. CDR3 DNA sequence: TGCGCCAGCAGCTTGGCTAGCGGGAGTGGTAGTGAGCAGTTCTTC.

The chain employs TRBV19 and TRBJ1-2; TRBD1 agrees at 7 bases. Germline loops: CDR1 LNHDA, CDR2 SQIVND (reference sequence). The CDR3 runs 16 residues. Trimming removed 1 base from V and 0 bases from J; junction bases left unmatched: 5. This chain's CDR3 is CASSIGGQAANYGYTF. CDR3 in DNA: TGTGCCAGTAGTATAGGTGGACAGGCCGCTAACTATGGCTACACCTTC.

The CDR3 region is CASSYAGPGSGNTIYF. In nucleotides, the CDR3 is TGTGCCAGCAGTTACGCGGGGCCCGGCTCTGGAAACACCATATATTTT. V usage is TRBV6-5 and J usage is TRBJ1-3, with D perhaps matching TRBD1 (5 bases). Germline V gene sequence: CDR1 MNHEY, CDR2 SVGAGI. With 2 bases removed from V and 0 bases from J, the gap between germline ends came to 11 bases. The CDR3 covers 16 residues.

The chain combines TRBV7-8 with TRBJ2-7; TRBD1 matches 11 bases. J gave up 2 bases and V 1 base, and 7 bases lay outside the gene matches. Germline CDR1 and CDR2: SGHVS and FQNEAQ. The CDR3 covers 17 residues. The CDR3 coding sequence is TGTGCCAGCAGCTTAGGGGGACAGGGGGTATTCCCCTACGAGCAGTACTTC. Its translation is CASSLGGQGVFPYEQYF.

The rearrangement joins TRBV4-2 to TRBJ2-3; D unresolved. Germline values: CDR1 LGHNA, CDR2 YNFKEQ. The CDR3 is made up of 16 amino acids. Trimming left V 2 bases short and J 4 bases short, with 16 bases between. CDR3 bases: TGTGCCAGCAGCCAAATGGCTAGTTCTCTCCCAGATACGCAGTATTTT. Translation gives CASSQMASSLPDTQYF.

The J gene is TRBJ2-1, the V gene TRBV30, with 7 bases that match TRBD2. The CDR3 is 13 amino acids. After removal of 8 bases from V and 0 bases from J, the junction contained 4 bases not matched to a gene. Looked up from germline, CDR1 is GTSNPN and CDR2 is SVGIG (reference sequence). DNA of the CDR3: TGTGCCGTGGCGGGGGACTCCTACAATGAGCAGTTCTTC. Its protein is CAVAGDSYNEQFF. The full variable domain, its missing parts supplied by reference TRBV30 and TRBJ2-1, is SQTIHQWPATLVQPVGSPLSLECTVEGTSNPNLYWYRQAAGRGLQLLFYSVGIGQISSEVPQNLSASRPQDRQFILSSKKLLLSDSGFYLCAVAGDSYNEQFFGPGTRLTVL.

The CDR3: CASSAAPGTRAGYEQYF. The CDR3 bases are TGTGCCAGCAGCGCTGCCCCGGGGACTAGAGCGGGGTACGAGCAGTACTTC. This sequence joins TRBV9 and TRBJ2-7, with 8 bases matching TRBD2. Germline V gives CDR1 SGDLS, CDR2 YYNGEE. Trimming took 3 bases from V and 4 from J; bases not matched to a gene: 15. The CDR3 is made up of 17 amino acids.

The V gene is TRBV7-2, the J gene TRBJ2-1; 9 bases match TRBD2. Germline CDR1 and CDR2: SGHTA and FQGNSA. With V trimmed by 5 bases and J by 2 bases, 4 bases remained unmatched. This CDR3 region has 15 residues. The CDR3 coding sequence is TGTGCCAGCAGCCCCCGCGGGGGGGCCTACAATGAGCAGTTCTTC. It yields the protein CASSPRGGAYNEQFF.

This chain uses TRBV19 with TRBJ2-2; TRBD1 matches at 9 bases. The CDR3 spans 15 residues. The germline V gene encodes CDR1 LNHDA and CDR2 SQIVND (reference sequence). The V segment lost 10 bases and the J segment 2 bases; nucleotides outside the gene matches: 8. Written as DNA, the CDR3 is TGTGCCACGCGACCGGGACAGGGCAACACCGGGGAGCTGTTTTTT. Its protein product is CATRPGQGNTGELFF.

The table lists this clone with a few counts. The chain is built from TRBV29-1 and TRBJ2-5, with 8 bases lining up with TRBD2. Germline V lookup: CDR1 SQVTM, CDR2 ANQGSEA. With V trimmed by 8 bases and J by 0 bases, 11 bases remained unmatched. The CDR3 is 15 amino acids. CDR3 coding DNA: TGCAGCATGAGGGGATGGCGGGAGGACCAAGAGACCCAGTACTTC. It specifies CSMRGWREDQETQYF.

The rearrangement links TRBV7-8 to TRBJ2-2, with TRBD2 identical over 12 bases. Per the germline V gene, CDR1 is SGHVS and CDR2 is FQNEAQ. CDR3 length equals 15 residues. With 6 bases clipped from V and 6 bases from J, the junction kept 5 bases outside the gene matches. CDR3 amino acids: CASSPRTSGAGELFF. CDR3 DNA: TGTGCCAGCAGTCCCAGGACTAGCGGGGCCGGGGAGCTGTTTTTT.

This clone was picked up a small number of times. The gene calls are TRBV29-1 and TRBJ2-1; D might be TRBD1 (5 bases). In germline, CDR1 is SQVTM, CDR2 ANQGSEA. This CDR3 has 14 amino acids. Trimming shortened V by 4 bases and J by 0 bases, and 10 bases separated the two germline ends. In DNA, the CDR3 is TGCAGCGTTGTAGGGGCTTACTCCTACAATGAGCAGTTCTTC. Protein: CSVVGAYSYNEQFF.

The chain is built from TRBV12-5 and TRBJ2-1, with D tentatively TRBD2 (5 bases). The CDR3 sequence is 14 residues long. V lost 0 bases and J 5 bases, leaving 8 bases between the germline ends. The germline V gene encodes CDR1 LGHNT and CDR2 FRNRAP. The CDR3: CASGLVSGDNEQFF. The CDR3 region has the DNA TGTGCTAGTGGTTTGGTCAGCGGAGACAATGAGCAGTTCTTC.

This rearrangement joins TRBV14 to TRBJ2-7, with 7 bases fitting TRBD1. Trimming at V came to 3 bases and at J to 5 bases, leaving 7 bases not matched to a gene. The CDR3 has 14 residues. Germline V CDR1 and CDR2: SGHDN, FVKESK. The CDR3 DNA reads as TGTGCCAGCAGCCACGGAGACAGGGTCCACGAGCAGTACTTC. The encoded protein is CASSHGDRVHEQYF.

This chain links TRBV5-1 with TRBJ1-3, with 8 bases fitting TRBD1. In germline, CDR1 is SGHRS, CDR2 YFSETQ. Trimming cost V 4 bases and J 8 bases; bases outside gene matches: 5. CDR3 size: 13 residues. The CDR3 is CASSLGQGDTIYF. DNA for the CDR3: TGCGCCAGCAGCCTAGGACAGGGAGACACCATATATTTT.

The chain has TRBV9 and TRBJ2-7; D is perhaps TRBD1 (6 bases). Germline V gives CDR1 SGDLS, CDR2 YYNGEE. This CDR3 contains 14 residues. The V end was cut by 0 bases, the J end by 0 bases, with 7 bases between. The CDR3 region has the DNA TGTGCCAGCAGCGTAGAGGACAGCTCCTACGAGCAGTACTTC. This gives the protein CASSVEDSSYEQYF.

The CDR3 region has the DNA TGTGCCAGCAGCTTTGGGAGCTCCTACGAGCAGTACTTC. Translated, it gives CASSFGSSYEQYF. V is TRBV7-8 and J is TRBJ2-7, with a tentative D call TRBD2 (5 bases). Trimming pared 3 bases from V and 0 bases from J, leaving 6 bases between. The CDR3 is 13 residues long. The germline V gene encodes CDR1 SGHVS and CDR2 FQNEAQ.

This chain links TRBV28 with TRBJ1-1; TRBD1 aligns across 9 bases. The CDR3 spans 15 residues. V was clipped by 3 bases and J by 1 base; unmatched bases: 3. The germline V gene encodes CDR1 MDHEN and CDR2 SYDVKM. The CDR3 region is CASSFPGQGNTEAFF. The CDR3, as DNA: TGTGCCAGCAGTTTTCCGGGACAGGGGAACACTGAAGCTTTCTTT.

This chain uses TRBV6-6 with TRBJ2-2; D is unresolved. The CDR3 sequence is 16 residues long. Trimming stripped 4 bases from V and 7 bases from J, with 19 bases between. Germline V gene lookup returns CDR1 MNHNY and CDR2 SVGAGI (reference sequence). The CDR3, as DNA: TGTGCCAGCAGTTCCCCCCTTGGGCAGTTGGACGGGGAGCTGTTTTTT. Residues: CASSSPLGQLDGELFF.

V usage is TRBV5-1 and J usage is TRBJ1-2; 10 bases line up with TRBD1. Germline-derived CDR1 and CDR2 are SGHRS and YFSETQ. Trimming took 5 bases from V and 2 from J; bases not matched to a gene: 6. This CDR3 region has 15 residues. CDR3 bases: TGCGCCAGCAGGTCGACAGGGGGCGCAAACTATGGCTACACCTTC. Translation: CASRSTGGANYGYTF.

The rearrangement links TRBV7-9 to TRBJ1-4, with D tentatively TRBD1 (5 bases). There are 15 residues in the CDR3. The ends were cut back, 1 base at V and 4 bases at J, with 10 bases in the middle. Germline values: CDR1 SEHNR, CDR2 FQNEAQ (reference sequence). The CDR3 DNA follows: TGTGCCAGCAGCTTAGGAACAGGCGGTAATGAAAAACTGTTTTTT. Translating gives CASSLGTGGNEKLFF.

The CDR3 DNA reads as TGTGCCAGCAGCGCCCAGCGGCCCTCCTACAATGAGCAGTTCTTC. Protein product: CASSAQRPSYNEQFF. This chain joins TRBV7-6 and TRBJ2-1, with D possibly matching TRBD2 (5 bases). Germline V lookup: CDR1 SGHVS, CDR2 FNYEAQ. This CDR3 region has 15 residues. Trimming left V 5 bases short and J 0 bases short, with 11 bases between.

CDR3 sequence (DNA): TGCGCCAGCAGCTTACGGGATACTGAAGCTTTCTTT. This encodes CASSLRDTEAFF. The chain couples TRBV5-1 to TRBJ1-1; the D is unclear. The CDR3 sequence is 12 residues long. V was cut by 2 bases and J by 5 bases, with 7 bases left in between. Per germline, CDR1 SGHRS and CDR2 YFSETQ. Full variable domain (outside the CDR3, taken from reference TRBV5-1 and TRBJ1-1): KAGVTQTPRYLIKTRGQQVTLSCSPISGHRSVSWYQQTPGQGLQFLFEYFSETQRNKGNFPGRFSGRQFSNSRSEMNVSTLELGDSALYLCASSLRDTEAFFGQGTRLTVV.